What follows is one T cell receptor (beta chain) and its context. Many counts were recorded for this clonotype. What antigen it recognizes has not been identified. No base quality information exists; no much larger clone differs at one position. TCR beta VDJ combination and CDR3 sequence profiling used genomic DNA as the template. TCR repertoire sequencing was run on an Illumina HiSeq 2000. The source study handled its data this way. TRBV/TRBJ rearrangement plots, CDR3 size and DJ length profiles, and Simpson's diversity index were used to evaluate the repertoires. The most abundant DNA sequence in the deep sequencing data was taken as the immunodominant clone. CDR3 amino acid sequences were screened for sharing across subjects and compared with published repertoires and the VDJdb database. TCRdb's own reprocessing of the public reads used fastp at Q25 and MiXCR and kept productive beta chains. A single entry per CDR3 protein holds the most common genes and DNA from its merged rows. TCRdb, not the authors, supplied the V and J calls. Recorded for this sample are around 190,000 distinct CDR3 sequences; approximately 48% of them occurred a single time. The ten biggest clones cover about an eighth of the sample.

This sample was included in a study of CD8+CD57+ T cells in acquired aplastic anemia (dated 2018 in TCRdb). A note on the overall study: Extracted DNA from sorted CD4+ and CD8+ cells averaged about 2.9 ug, ranging from about 0.18 to 27.4 ug. CD8+CD57+ expansion was defined as a frequency above the mean frequency observed in healthy subjects. General conclusions and limits of the study: Although under 35 CD8+ CDR3 sequences were shared by patients and controls, these sequences appeared highly expressed in patients and within the immunodominant clones of patients. Patients and healthy controls showed no significant difference in CD8+ Simpson's diversity (P=0.060).

Expansion of CD8+CD57+ cells had been shown by flow cytometry in the patients chosen for sequencing. Every patient had severe acquired aplastic anemia, diagnosed using the International Study of Aplastic Anemia and Agranulocytosis and Camitta criteria. Patients had received no therapy at the time of blood sampling. In this study, sorted CD4+ and CD8+ T cells from the blood of healthy subjects and of severe aplastic anemia patients had their TCR repertoires deep-sequenced. In the USA, patient enrollment took place under clinicaltrials.gov protocols 00001620, 01623167, 00001397, 00071045, 00081523 and 00961064. Ficoll-Paque density gradient centrifugation was used to isolate peripheral blood mononuclear cells. Before DNA extraction, CD4+ and CD8+ T cells were sorted with FACS or magnetic beads. V lost 6 bases and J lost 7 bases, and the count of bases not matched to a germline gene is 7. Spanning cysteine to phenylalanine, the CDR3 consists of 14 amino acids. The read is trimmed to its CDR3 DNA, 42 bases read in frame from base 1. Per the germline V gene (reference sequence), SGHKS is the CDR1 and YYEKEE is the CDR2.

The material sequenced was sorted CD4+, CD8+, or CD8+CD57+ T cells (not recorded which) from PBMCs. The origin of this receptor is a human donor with aplastic anemia. The chain is encoded by TRBV5-5 joined to TRBJ1-6; TRBD1 aligns with 7 central bases. The CDR3: CASTSGTANSPLHF. The DNA is TGTGCCAGCACCAGCGGGACAGCCAATTCACCCCTCCACTTT.